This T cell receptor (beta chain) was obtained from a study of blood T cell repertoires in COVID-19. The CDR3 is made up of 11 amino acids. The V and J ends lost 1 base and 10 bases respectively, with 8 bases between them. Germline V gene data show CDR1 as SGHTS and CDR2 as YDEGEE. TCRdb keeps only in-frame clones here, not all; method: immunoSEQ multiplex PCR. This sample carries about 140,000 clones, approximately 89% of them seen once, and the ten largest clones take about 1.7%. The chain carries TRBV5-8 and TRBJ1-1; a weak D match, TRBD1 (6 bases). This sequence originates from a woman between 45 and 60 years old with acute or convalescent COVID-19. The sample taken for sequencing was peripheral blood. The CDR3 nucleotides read TGTGCCAGCAGCTTGTGGGGGCTAGCTTTCTTT. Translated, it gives CASSLWGLAFF.